Each of the 26 T cell receptor beta chains below was sequenced from the same sample in a study of blood T cell repertoires in COVID-19. The assay was immunoSEQ multiplex PCR, and TCRdb's table has in-frame clones only and misses some. The sample includes tens of thousands of clones, approximately 87% of them seen just once. The specimen was peripheral blood. The receptors stem from an elderly man in a cohort sampled during active COVID-19.

The chain carries TRBV2 and TRBJ2-3, with a weak D call TRBD2 (7 bases). This CDR3 comprises 15 residues. Germline-derived CDR1 and CDR2 are SNHLY and FYNNEI. Trimming took off 1 base at V and 1 base at J, with 9 bases between the two ends. The CDR3 DNA sequence: TGTGCCAGCAGTGAAGAAGGGGGGGGCACAGATACGCAGTATTTT. Its translation is CASSEEGGGTDTQYF.

This chain uses TRBV6-5 with TRBJ2-5, with D possibly being TRBD2 (6 bases). Germline V gene data show CDR1 as MNHEY and CDR2 as SVGAGI. The CDR3 contains 14 residues. Trimming left V 7 bases short and J 4 bases short, with 16 bases between. CDR3: CASKEGRLRETQYF. DNA for the CDR3: TGTGCCAGCAAGGAGGGGCGCTTAAGAGAGACCCAGTACTTC.

V is TRBV14 and J is TRBJ2-2; TRBD1 agrees at 7 bases. Germline assignment: CDR1 SGHDN and CDR2 FVKESK. CDR3 size: 17 residues. Germline trimming cut 3 bases from V and 1 base from J; bases unmatched to any gene: 8. For the CDR3, the DNA is TGTGCCAGCAGCCACACACAGGGACAGAGGAACACCGGGGAGCTGTTTTTT. It codes for CASSHTQGQRNTGELFF.

The chain links TRBV19 to TRBJ2-1; TRBD1 might be the D (5 bases). The V end was cut by 6 bases, the J end by 4 bases, with 10 bases between. The germline V gene encodes CDR1 LNHDA and CDR2 SQIVND (reference sequence). CDR3 length equals 13 residues. CDR3 DNA sequence: TGTGCCAGTAGGAGAAGGGGTTACAATGAGCAGTTCTTC. Protein product: CASRRRGYNEQFF.

V is TRBV28 and J is TRBJ1-3; 11 bases agree with TRBD1. Trimming took 6 bases from V and 2 from J; bases not matched to a gene: 3. CDR1 is MDHEN, CDR2 SYDVKM, per germline. The CDR3 loop spans 15 amino acids. The CDR3 sequence is CASRGGQGAGNTIYF. In DNA form, the CDR3 reads TGTGCCAGCAGGGGGGGACAGGGGGCTGGAAACACCATATATTTT. Full variable domain (missing parts from reference TRBV28 and TRBJ1-3): DVKVTQSSRYLVKRTGEKVFLECVQDMDHENMFWYRQDPGLGLRLIYFSYDVKMKEKGDIPEGYSVSREKKERFSLILESASTNQTSMYLCASRGGQGAGNTIYFGEGSWLTVV.

The chain joins TRBV11-3 to TRBJ2-3, with 15 bases lining up with TRBD2. Germline V gene sequence: CDR1 SGHNT, CDR2 YENEEA. The V gene end was trimmed by 3 bases and the J gene end by 4 bases; junction bases not matched to a gene: 8. The CDR3 consists of 18 residues. The CDR3 region is CASSFPGLAGGPADTQYF. As DNA, the CDR3 is TGTGCCAGCAGCTTTCCCGGACTAGCGGGGGGGCCGGCAGATACGCAGTATTTT.

The chain recombines TRBV3-1 (or the pseudogene TRBV3-2) with TRBJ1-1; D gene unclear. The CDR3 has 14 amino acids. The germline V gene encodes CDR1 LGHDT and CDR2 YNNKEL (reference sequence). The V end was cut by 1 base, the J end by 1 base, with 7 bases between. This chain's CDR3 is CASSQGPQNTEAFF. The CDR3 bases are TGTGCCAGCAGCCAAGGGCCCCAGAACACTGAAGCTTTCTTT.

This rearrangement joins TRBV24-1 to TRBJ2-1; D possibly corresponds to TRBD2 (5 bases). CDR1 and CDR2 from the germline V gene are KGHDR and SFDVKD. This CDR3 has 16 amino acids. Trimming shortened V by 7 bases and J by 9 bases, and 24 bases separated the two germline ends. The CDR3 spells CATSPKMTAGVTEQFF. CDR3 nucleotide sequence: TGTGCCACCAGCCCGAAGATGACCGCCGGGGTCACTGAGCAGTTCTTC.

This chain joins TRBV6-6 and TRBJ1-5; 12 bases fit TRBD1. Germline V lookup: CDR1 MNHNY, CDR2 SVGAGI (reference sequence). This CDR3 is 16 amino acids long. Losses at the gene ends were 5 bases for V and 2 bases for J; bases not matched to a gene: 4. CDR3 in amino acids: CASSRGTGGGNQPQHF. The CDR3 nucleotides are TGTGCCAGCAGTCGCGGGACAGGGGGCGGCAATCAGCCCCAGCATTTT.

J is TRBJ1-1 and V is TRBV4-2, with D possibly being TRBD1 (5 bases). Germline CDR1 reads LGHNA; CDR2 reads YNFKEQ. The CDR3 length is 15 residues. V was cut by 4 bases and J by 3 bases, with 15 bases left in between. As DNA, the CDR3 is TGTGCCAGCAGCCTTTCCTTGGGGGGTGACACTGAAGCTTTCTTT. Amino acids: CASSLSLGGDTEAFF.

The chain uses TRBV28 and TRBJ1-2; unclear D gene. Trimming took off 5 bases at V and 3 bases at J, with 13 bases between the two ends. Per the germline V gene, CDR1 is MDHEN and CDR2 is SYDVKM. CDR3 length equals 14 residues. The CDR3 loop is CASSRWQADYGYTF. The CDR3, as DNA: TGTGCCAGCAGTCGGTGGCAGGCAGACTATGGCTACACCTTC.

V and J are TRBV18 and TRBJ1-2, with D possibly being TRBD1 (6 bases). Germline loops: CDR1 KGHSH, CDR2 LQKENI. CDR3 length: 17 residues. Trimming cost V 3 bases and J 4 bases, with 21 bases left between them. CDR3 in amino acids: CASSPTSDSESIYGYTF. The CDR3 DNA follows: TGTGCCAGCTCACCTACATCGGACAGCGAAAGCATCTATGGCTACACCTTC.

V usage is TRBV12-3 or TRBV12-4 and J usage is TRBJ1-2, with unresolved D. Between the trimmed V and J ends, which lost 3 bases and 6 bases, there was a span of 11 bases. There are 13 residues in the CDR3. Written as DNA, the CDR3 is TGTGCCAGCAGTTTCCCGGGTACGAATGGCTACACCTTC. Translating it yields CASSFPGTNGYTF.

V and J are TRBV11-3 and TRBJ2-3; 9 bases match TRBD2. Germline-derived CDR1 and CDR2 are SGHNT and YENEEA. The ends lost 1 base at V and 4 bases at J; junction bases unmatched: 3. The CDR3 contains 15 residues. Here the CDR3 DNA reads TGTGCCAGCAGCTTAGGTGCGGGGGGGTCAGATACGCAGTATTTT. Translating it yields CASSLGAGGSDTQYF.

The gene calls are TRBV12-3 or TRBV12-4 and TRBJ2-2; a possible D gene is TRBD2 (6 bases). V was trimmed by 6 bases and J by 3 bases, leaving 8 bases between them. The CDR3 is made up of 13 amino acids. This chain's CDR3 is CASRWGDTGELFF. CDR3 in DNA: TGTGCCAGCAGATGGGGGGACACCGGGGAGCTGTTTTTT.

V usage is TRBV6-7 and J usage is TRBJ2-1; 9 nucleotides agree with TRBD1. TRBV6-7 counts as an open reading frame of uncertain function. The CDR3 is made up of 17 amino acids. V gave up 2 bases and J gave up 4 bases; unmatched junction bases: 9. The CDR3 loop reads CASSYLTDRGLYNEQFF. The CDR3 DNA reads TGTGCCAGCAGTTACCTAACGGACAGGGGCCTTTACAATGAGCAGTTCTTC.

J is TRBJ2-3 and V is TRBV5-1; the D gene is possibly TRBD1 (5 bases). CDR1 SGHRS and CDR2 YFSETQ come from the germline V gene. The CDR3 consists of 14 residues. Trimming took 6 bases from V and 2 from J, leaving 13 bases between them. As DNA, the CDR3 is TGCGCCAGCACGTTTTCAGGGTACACAGATACGCAGTATTTT. Translated: CASTFSGYTDTQYF.

The CDR3: CATQGLGADTSTDTQYF. As DNA, the CDR3 is TGTGCCACACAAGGACTAGGGGCAGACACTAGCACAGATACGCAGTATTTT. The V gene is TRBV10-3, the J gene TRBJ2-3; 7 positions match TRBD2. Germline V gene data show CDR1 as ENHRY and CDR2 as SYGVKD. The CDR3 runs to 17 residues. The J segment lost 0 bases and the V segment lost 10 bases, leaving 16 bases of the junction unmatched.

The chain couples TRBV7-2 to TRBJ2-2; TRBD1 is a possible D gene (5 bases). This CDR3 is built from 15 residues. V lost 3 bases and J 3 bases, leaving 11 bases between the germline ends. Germline CDR1 SGHTA, CDR2 FQGNSA. CDR3 amino acids: CASSFARADTGELFF. The CDR3 coding sequence is TGTGCCAGCAGCTTCGCCAGGGCCGACACCGGGGAGCTGTTTTTT.

The chain links TRBV28 to TRBJ2-6; no firm D call. Trimming cost V 3 bases and J 1 base, with 4 bases left between them. The CDR3 spans 14 residues. The germline V gene encodes CDR1 MDHEN and CDR2 SYDVKM. The CDR3 region is CASSFRSGANVLTF. In nucleotides, the CDR3 is TGTGCCAGCAGTTTCAGGTCTGGGGCCAACGTCCTGACTTTC. The full variable domain, rest sourced from reference TRBV28 and TRBJ2-6, is DVKVTQSSRYLVKRTGEKVFLECVQDMDHENMFWYRQDPGLGLRLIYFSYDVKMKEKGDIPEGYSVSREKKERFSLILESASTNQTSMYLCASSFRSGANVLTFGAGSRLTVL.

This clone has a handful of counts. The V gene is TRBV7-2, the J gene TRBJ2-1, with 8 bases identical to TRBD2. The V gene's germline CDR1 is SGHTA and CDR2 FQGNSA. Trimming removed 5 bases from V and 3 bases from J; junction bases left unmatched: 3. The CDR3 has 14 residues. The CDR3: CASSVRGGYNEQFF. The CDR3 region has the DNA TGTGCCAGCAGCGTTCGGGGGGGCTACAATGAGCAGTTCTTC.

The chain uses TRBV5-4 and TRBJ2-7, with 8 bases that match TRBD2. The J segment lost 4 bases and the V segment lost 4 bases, leaving 10 bases of the junction unmatched. Germline CDR1 and CDR2: SGHNT and YYREEE (reference sequence). The CDR3 length is 15 residues. CDR3 coding DNA: TGTGCCAGCAGCGAGGTTTCTAGCGGGTTATACGAGCAGTACTTC. Residues: CASSEVSSGLYEQYF.

A single count supports this clone. The V and J genes are TRBV3-1 (or the pseudogene TRBV3-2) and TRBJ2-3; unclear D gene. The germline CDR1 and CDR2 sequences are LGHDT and YNNKEL (reference sequence). The CDR3 consists of 13 residues. Deletions cut 4 bases from V and 5 bases from J, with 10 bases between. The CDR3: CASSLPGEDTQYF. The CDR3 DNA sequence: TGTGCCAGCAGCCTCCCCGGTGAAGATACGCAGTATTTT.

The V and J genes are TRBV29-1 and TRBJ1-3; 7 bases match TRBD1. V dropped 5 bases and J dropped 1; count of bases not matched to a gene: 8. Germline assignment: CDR1 SQVTM and CDR2 ANQGSEA. This CDR3 contains 15 residues. The CDR3 sequence: CSVKKGAESGNTIYF. CDR3 nucleotides: TGCAGCGTTAAAAAGGGGGCAGAATCTGGAAACACCATATATTTT.

The chain has TRBV3-1 (or the pseudogene TRBV3-2) and TRBJ2-2, with D tentatively TRBD1 (6 bases). The CDR3 consists of 15 residues. CDR1 is LGHDT and CDR2 is YNNKEL in the germline V gene (reference sequence). V lost 2 bases and J lost 6, with 13 bases in between. DNA of the CDR3: TGTGCCAGCAGCCAATTCCCTCAGGGGTCCGGGGAGCTGTTTTTT. Its protein product is CASSQFPQGSGELFF.

This clone was counted once. V and J are TRBV28 and TRBJ2-7; TRBD2 is a possible D gene (5 bases). CDR1 and CDR2 from the germline V gene are MDHEN and SYDVKM. CDR3 length: 15 amino acids. V lost 9 bases to trimming and J lost 1 base, with 19 bases between them. The CDR3 nucleotides are TGTGCCAGTAGTCAGCCCAGTCCGGGGTCCTACGAGCAGTACGTC. It is translated as CASSQPSPGSYEQYV.